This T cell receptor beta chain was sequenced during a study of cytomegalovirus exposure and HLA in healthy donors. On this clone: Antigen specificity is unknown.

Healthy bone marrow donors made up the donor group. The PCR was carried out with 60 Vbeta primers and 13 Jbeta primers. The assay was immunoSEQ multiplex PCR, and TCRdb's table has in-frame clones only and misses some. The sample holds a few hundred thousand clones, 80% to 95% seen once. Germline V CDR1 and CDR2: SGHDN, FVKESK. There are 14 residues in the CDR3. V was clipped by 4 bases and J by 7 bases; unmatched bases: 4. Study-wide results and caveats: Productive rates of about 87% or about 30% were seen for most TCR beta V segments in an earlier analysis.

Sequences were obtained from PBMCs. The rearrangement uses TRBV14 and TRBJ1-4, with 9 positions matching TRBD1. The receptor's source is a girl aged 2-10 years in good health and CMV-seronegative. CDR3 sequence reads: CASSRPGQGEKLFF. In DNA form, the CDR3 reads TGTGCCAGCAGCCGGCCGGGACAGGGTGAAAAACTGTTTTTT. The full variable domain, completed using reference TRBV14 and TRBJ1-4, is EAGVTQFPSHSVIEKGQTVTLRCDPISGHDNLYWYRRVMGKEIKFLLHFVKESKQDESGMPNNRFLAERTGGTYSTLKVQPAELEDSGVYFCASSRPGQGEKLFFGSGTQLSVL.